This T cell receptor (beta chain) was captured by sequencing in a study of beta chain features in type 1 diabetes. Study-wide findings and caveats: People with Type 1 diabetes carried modestly yet significantly shorter TCRB CDR3s in all four CD4+ subsets. Reads derived from cDNA could over-represent cells showing high TCR expression. Whether HLA type influences TCRB rearrangement remained unresolved here.

One heparinised draw, averaging approximately 120 mL, was taken per donor. CD4+ naive, central memory, regulatory and stem cell-like memory subsets were isolated by sorting on CD45RO/CCR7/CD25/CD127/CD95/CD27. As every portion of the isolated RNA was reverse transcribed, the sequencing read expressed TCRB transcripts. Sequenced by immunoSEQ multiplex PCR; TCRdb stores in-frame clones only, minus some. The sample comprises 600,000 or so clones, around an eighth of which are singletons, and around 0.12% rests with the top ten. This clone came up a few times. As yet, its antigen is unknown. The sequence was obtained from a man younger than 45 with type 1 diabetes. The sequencing sample was made of naive CD4+ T cells from blood.

CDR3 sequence: CASSHTGSPDQPQHF. CDR3 coding DNA: TGTGCCAGCAGTCATACAGGATCGCCTGATCAGCCCCAGCATTTT. The J gene is TRBJ1-5, the V gene TRBV5-6, with D perhaps matching TRBD1 (5 bases). CDR1 is SGHDT and CDR2 is YYEEEE in the germline V gene. Trimming took 5 bases from V and 5 from J, leaving 17 bases between them. This CDR3 is 15 amino acids long.